This T cell receptor (beta chain) is from a study of blood T cell repertoires in COVID-19. Study as a whole: Spain, Italy and the United States supplied samples that represented acute and convalescent COVID-19. From T cells, B-cell-depleted T cells, or PBMCs came the material, which was cDNA or gDNA.

In its sample, this clone was seen a few times. As handled by the study authors: Nucleated cell number was recorded as an estimate derived from reference gene primer amplification. The repertoire was sequenced with immunoSEQ multiplex PCR; TCRdb's copy has only in-frame clones and lacks some. That table gives V, J and clone size, and the DNA gave D and trimming. This sample has 110,000 to 150,000 clones; around 82% occur once, and the top ten carry 35% to 50%. V dropped 2 bases and J dropped 2; count of bases not matched to a gene: 3. CDR1 is SGHNT and CDR2 is YYREEE in the germline V gene (reference sequence). The CDR3 covers 17 residues.

The source is a human donor in a cohort sampled during active COVID-19. Material: peripheral blood. This rearrangement joins TRBV5-4 to TRBJ2-2; 13 bases are shared with TRBD2. The CDR3 nucleotides are TGTGCCAGCAGCTTAGGACTAGCGGGAGCCAACACCGGGGAGCTGTTTTTT. It is translated as CASSLGLAGANTGELFF. Variable domain in full (rest from reference TRBV5-4 and TRBJ2-2): ETGVTQSPTHLIKTRGQQVTLRCSSQSGHNTVSWYQQALGQGPQFIFQYYREEENGRGNFPPRFSGLQFPNYSSELNVNALELDDSALYLCASSLGLAGANTGELFFGEGSRLTVL.